This T cell receptor (beta chain) stems from a study of CD8 T cells in Susac syndrome. The V end was cut by 6 bases, the J end by 0 bases, with 6 bases between. This CDR3 is built from 12 residues. This clonotype was seen only once. Random hexamers were used to reverse transcribe roughly 0.5 to 1 ug of RNA. TCRdb redid the calling of the immunoSEQ multiplex PCR reads with MiXCR, one entry per CDR3 protein. Of about 150,000 distinct CDR3 sequences listed, 95% are singletons. Sequencing used CD4+ T cells from PBMCs. V is TRBV12-3 or TRBV12-4 and J is TRBJ2-7; D call uncertain. The TCR sequence derives from a human donor with Susac syndrome. The CDR3 loop is CASRRSSYEQYF. As DNA, the CDR3 is TGTGCCAGCAGAAGGAGCTCCTACGAGCAGTACTTC.